This T cell receptor (beta chain) appears in the sequencing data of a study of T-cell memory formation after mild COVID-19. Between the trimmed V and J ends, which lost 3 bases and 8 bases, there was a span of 10 bases. The CDR3 is 12 residues long. As concerns this clonotype: Its matching antigen is unknown.

cDNA libraries for TCR alpha and TCR beta, carrying sample barcodes and UMIs, came from 5'RACE with constant-segment primers. MiXCR, applied by TCRdb to the 5' RACE reads, yields one record per CDR3 protein. Found here are over 300,000 distinct CDR3 sequences, 20% to 25% of them singletons; the top ten hold roughly 23%. Study-level findings and limits: Contracting CD8+ clones were enriched in EMRA, CD4+ mainly in CM and EM.

The chain recombines TRBV12-3 or TRBV12-4 with TRBJ1-2; D unclear. This TCR was recovered from a man aged 18 to 29 who had mild COVID-19 (a few samples of this study predate the infection). Cell type and time point are not known. Sequenced input: PBMCs or a T cell subset sorted from them (not recorded which). CDR3 sequence (DNA): TGTGCCAGCAGTTTCTATGAAGGGGGCTACACCTTC. Amino acids: CASSFYEGGYTF.